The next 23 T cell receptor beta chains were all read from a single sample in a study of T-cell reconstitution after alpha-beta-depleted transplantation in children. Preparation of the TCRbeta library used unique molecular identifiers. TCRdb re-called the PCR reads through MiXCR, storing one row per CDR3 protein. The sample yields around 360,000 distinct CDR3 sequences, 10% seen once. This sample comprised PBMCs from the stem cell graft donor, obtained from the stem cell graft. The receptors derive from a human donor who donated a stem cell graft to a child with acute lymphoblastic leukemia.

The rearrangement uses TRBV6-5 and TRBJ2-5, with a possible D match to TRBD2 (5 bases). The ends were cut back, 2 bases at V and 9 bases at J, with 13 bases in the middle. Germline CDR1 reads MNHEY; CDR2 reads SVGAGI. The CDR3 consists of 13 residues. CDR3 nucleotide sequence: TGTGCCAGCAGTTACCGGGATCCCCTTTCCCAGTACTTC. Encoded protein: CASSYRDPLSQYF.

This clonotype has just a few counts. The CDR3 loop is CASGPGLIQETQYF. CDR3 nucleotides: TGTGCCAGCGGACCGGGACTCATCCAAGAGACCCAGTACTTC. V is TRBV6-5 and J is TRBJ2-5; possibly TRBD2 for D (6 bases). There are 14 residues in the CDR3. V was shortened by 8 bases and J by 1 base, with 14 bases between the two germline ends. Germline CDR1 reads MNHEY; CDR2 reads SVGAGI.

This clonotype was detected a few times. For the CDR3, the DNA is TGTGCCACCAGCAGAGATGGGGGGCCCCAGAAGACCCAGTACTTC. It yields the protein CATSRDGGPQKTQYF. The chain links TRBV15 to TRBJ2-5; D may be TRBD1 or TRBD2 (6 bases each). The CDR3 consists of 15 residues. Germline V gives CDR1 LNHNV, CDR2 YYDKDF (reference sequence). Between the trimmed V and J ends, which lost 0 bases and 6 bases, there was a span of 14 bases.

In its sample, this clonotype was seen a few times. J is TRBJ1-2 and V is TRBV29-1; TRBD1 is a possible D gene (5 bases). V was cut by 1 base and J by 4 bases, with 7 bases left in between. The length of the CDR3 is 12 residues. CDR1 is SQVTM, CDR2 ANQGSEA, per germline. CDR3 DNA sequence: TGCAGCGTTGAAGGGGGGATCTATGGCTACACCTTC. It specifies CSVEGGIYGYTF.

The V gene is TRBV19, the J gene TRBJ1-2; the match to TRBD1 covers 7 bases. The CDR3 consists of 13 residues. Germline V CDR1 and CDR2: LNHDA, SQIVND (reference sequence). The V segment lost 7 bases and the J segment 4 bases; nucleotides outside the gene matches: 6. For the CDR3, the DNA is TGTGCCAGTACCGAACAGGGGTCCTATGGCTACACCTTC. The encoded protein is CASTEQGSYGYTF.

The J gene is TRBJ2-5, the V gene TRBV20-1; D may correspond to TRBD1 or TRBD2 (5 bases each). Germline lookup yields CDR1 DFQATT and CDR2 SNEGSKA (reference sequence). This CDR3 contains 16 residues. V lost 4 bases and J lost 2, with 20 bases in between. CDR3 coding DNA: TGCAGTGCTACCAGCGTGGGACGGGCCAGTCAAGAGACCCAGTACTTC. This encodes CSATSVGRASQETQYF.

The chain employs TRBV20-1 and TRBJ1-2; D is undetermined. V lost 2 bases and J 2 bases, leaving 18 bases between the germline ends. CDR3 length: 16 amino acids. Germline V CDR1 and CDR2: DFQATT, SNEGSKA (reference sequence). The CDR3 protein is CSARPLEGGPNYGYTF. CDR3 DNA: TGCAGTGCTAGACCCCTCGAGGGAGGGCCAAACTATGGCTACACCTTC.

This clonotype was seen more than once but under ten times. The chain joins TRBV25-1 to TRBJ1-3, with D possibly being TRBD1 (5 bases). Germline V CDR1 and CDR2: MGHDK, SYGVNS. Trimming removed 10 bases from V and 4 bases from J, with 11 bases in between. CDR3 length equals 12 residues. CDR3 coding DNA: TGTGCCACCGCAGGGAGAGGAAACACCATATATTTT. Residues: CATAGRGNTIYF.

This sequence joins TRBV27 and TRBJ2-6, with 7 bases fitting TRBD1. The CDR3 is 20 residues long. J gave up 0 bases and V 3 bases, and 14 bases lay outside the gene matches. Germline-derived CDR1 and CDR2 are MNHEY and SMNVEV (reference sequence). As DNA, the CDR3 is TGTGCCAGCAGTTTTGGGACAGAAAAACTTCCAATCTCTGGGGCCAACGTCCTGACTTTC. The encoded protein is CASSFGTEKLPISGANVLTF.

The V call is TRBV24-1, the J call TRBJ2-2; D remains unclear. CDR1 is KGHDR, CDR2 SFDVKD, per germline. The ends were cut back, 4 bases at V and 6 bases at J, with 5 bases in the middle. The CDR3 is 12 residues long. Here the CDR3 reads CATSDGPGELFF. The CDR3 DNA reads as TGTGCCACCAGTGACGGGCCCGGGGAGCTGTTTTTT.

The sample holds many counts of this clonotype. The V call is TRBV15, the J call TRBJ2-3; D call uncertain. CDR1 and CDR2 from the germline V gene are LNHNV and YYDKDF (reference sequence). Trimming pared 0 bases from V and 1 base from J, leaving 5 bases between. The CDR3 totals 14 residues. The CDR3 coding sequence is TGTGCCACCAGCAGAGATCGGGGCACAGATACGCAGTATTTT. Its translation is CATSRDRGTDTQYF.

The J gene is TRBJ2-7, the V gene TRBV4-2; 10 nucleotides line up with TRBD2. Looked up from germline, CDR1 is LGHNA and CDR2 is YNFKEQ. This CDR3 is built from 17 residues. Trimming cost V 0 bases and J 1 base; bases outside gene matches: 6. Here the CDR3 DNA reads TGTGCCAGCAGCCAAGAGGCTAGCGGGAGCGGTTCCTACGAGCAGTACTTC. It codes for CASSQEASGSGSYEQYF.

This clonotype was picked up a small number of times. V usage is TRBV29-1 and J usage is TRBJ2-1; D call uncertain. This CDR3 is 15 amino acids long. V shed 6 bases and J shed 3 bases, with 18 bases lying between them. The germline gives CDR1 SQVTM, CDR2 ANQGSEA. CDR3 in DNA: TGCAGCGTCGCCCACGGAGATTACTTCTACAATGAGCAGTTCTTC. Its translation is CSVAHGDYFYNEQFF.

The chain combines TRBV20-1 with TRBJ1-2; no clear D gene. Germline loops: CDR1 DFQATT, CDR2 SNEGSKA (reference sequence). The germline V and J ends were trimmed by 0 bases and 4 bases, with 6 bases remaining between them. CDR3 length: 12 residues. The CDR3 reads CSARDVVYGYTF. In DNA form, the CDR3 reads TGCAGTGCTAGAGATGTGGTCTATGGCTACACCTTC.

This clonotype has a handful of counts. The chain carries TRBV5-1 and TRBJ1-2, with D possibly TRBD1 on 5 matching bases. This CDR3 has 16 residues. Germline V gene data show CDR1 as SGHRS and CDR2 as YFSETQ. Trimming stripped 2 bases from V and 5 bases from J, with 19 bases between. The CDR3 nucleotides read TGCGCCAGCAGCTTCGGGGGGTCACCTTGGGAATATGGCTACACCTTC. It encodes CASSFGGSPWEYGYTF.

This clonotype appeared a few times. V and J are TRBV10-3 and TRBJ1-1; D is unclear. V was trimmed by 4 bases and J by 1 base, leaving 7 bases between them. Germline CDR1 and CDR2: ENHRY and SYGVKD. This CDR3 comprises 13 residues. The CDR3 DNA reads TGTGCCATCAGTGTGACGGCGAACACTGAAGCTTTCTTT. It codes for CAISVTANTEAFF.

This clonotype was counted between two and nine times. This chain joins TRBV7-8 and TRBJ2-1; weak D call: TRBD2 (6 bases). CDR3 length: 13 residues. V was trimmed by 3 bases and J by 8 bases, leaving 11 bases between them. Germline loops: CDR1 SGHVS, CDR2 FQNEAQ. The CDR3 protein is CASSFRRDHEQFF. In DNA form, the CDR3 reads TGTGCCAGCAGCTTTCGGCGGGATCATGAGCAGTTCTTC.

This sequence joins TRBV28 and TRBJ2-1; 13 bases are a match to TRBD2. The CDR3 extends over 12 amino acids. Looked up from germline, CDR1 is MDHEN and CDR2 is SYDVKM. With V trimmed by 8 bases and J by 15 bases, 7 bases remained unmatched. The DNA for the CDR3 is TGTGCCAGCTACGGACTAGCGGGAGAGGGGTTCTTC. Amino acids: CASYGLAGEGFF.

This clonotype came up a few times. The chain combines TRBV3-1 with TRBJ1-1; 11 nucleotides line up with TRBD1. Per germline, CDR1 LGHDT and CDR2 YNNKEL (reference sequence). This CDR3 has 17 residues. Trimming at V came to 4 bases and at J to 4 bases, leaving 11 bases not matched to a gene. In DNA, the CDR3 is TGTGCCAGCAGCCCCCGGGACAGGGGGTCTTTCAGCACTGAAGCTTTCTTT. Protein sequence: CASSPRDRGSFSTEAFF.

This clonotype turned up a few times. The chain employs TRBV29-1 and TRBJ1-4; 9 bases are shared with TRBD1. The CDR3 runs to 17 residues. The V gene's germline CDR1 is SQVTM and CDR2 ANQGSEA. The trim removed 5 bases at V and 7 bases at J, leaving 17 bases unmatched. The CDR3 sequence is CSVSTPTGGKGSEKLFF. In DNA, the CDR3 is TGCAGCGTTTCCACCCCGACAGGGGGAAAGGGGTCTGAAAAACTGTTTTTT.

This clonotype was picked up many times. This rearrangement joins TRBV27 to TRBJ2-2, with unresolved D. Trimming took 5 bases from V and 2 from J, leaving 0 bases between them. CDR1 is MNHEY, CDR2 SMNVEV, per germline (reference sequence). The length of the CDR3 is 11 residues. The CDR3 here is CASSNTGELFF. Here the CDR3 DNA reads TGTGCCAGCAGTAACACCGGGGAGCTGTTTTTT.

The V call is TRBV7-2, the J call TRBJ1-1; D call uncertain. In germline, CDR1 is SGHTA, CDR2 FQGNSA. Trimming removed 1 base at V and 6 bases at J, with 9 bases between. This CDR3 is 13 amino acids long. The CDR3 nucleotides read TGTGCCAGCAGCTTAGTTGGGGTTTCTGAAGCTTTCTTT. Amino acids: CASSLVGVSEAFF. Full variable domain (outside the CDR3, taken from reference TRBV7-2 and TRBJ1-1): GAGVSQSPSNKVTEKGKDVELRCDPISGHTALYWYRQSLGQGLEFLIYFQGNSAPDKSGLPSDRFSAERTGGSVSTLTIQRTQQEDSAVYLCASSLVGVSEAFFGQGTRLTVV.

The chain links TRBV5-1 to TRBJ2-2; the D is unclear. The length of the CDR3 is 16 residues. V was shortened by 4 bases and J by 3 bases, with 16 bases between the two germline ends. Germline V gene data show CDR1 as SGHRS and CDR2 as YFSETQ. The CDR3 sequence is CASSPEVSHYTGELFF. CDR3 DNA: TGCGCCAGCAGCCCGGAAGTCAGCCACTACACCGGGGAGCTGTTTTTT.